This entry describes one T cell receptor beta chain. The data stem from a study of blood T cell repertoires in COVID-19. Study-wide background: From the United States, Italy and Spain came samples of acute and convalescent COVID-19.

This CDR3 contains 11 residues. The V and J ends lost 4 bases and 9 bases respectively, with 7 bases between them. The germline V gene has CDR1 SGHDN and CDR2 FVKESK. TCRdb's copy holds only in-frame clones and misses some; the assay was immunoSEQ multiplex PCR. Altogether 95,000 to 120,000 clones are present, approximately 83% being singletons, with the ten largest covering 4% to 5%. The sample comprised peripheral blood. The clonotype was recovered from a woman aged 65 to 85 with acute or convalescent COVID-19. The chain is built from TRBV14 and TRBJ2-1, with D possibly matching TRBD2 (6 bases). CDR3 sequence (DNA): TGTGCCAGCAGCCGGGACTTTGAGCAGTTCTTC. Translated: CASSRDFEQFF. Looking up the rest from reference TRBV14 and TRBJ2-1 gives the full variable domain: EAGVTQFPSHSVIEKGQTVTLRCDPISGHDNLYWYRRVMGKEIKFLLHFVKESKQDESGMPNNRFLAERTGGTYSTLKVQPAELEDSGVYFCASSRDFEQFFGPGTRLTVL.